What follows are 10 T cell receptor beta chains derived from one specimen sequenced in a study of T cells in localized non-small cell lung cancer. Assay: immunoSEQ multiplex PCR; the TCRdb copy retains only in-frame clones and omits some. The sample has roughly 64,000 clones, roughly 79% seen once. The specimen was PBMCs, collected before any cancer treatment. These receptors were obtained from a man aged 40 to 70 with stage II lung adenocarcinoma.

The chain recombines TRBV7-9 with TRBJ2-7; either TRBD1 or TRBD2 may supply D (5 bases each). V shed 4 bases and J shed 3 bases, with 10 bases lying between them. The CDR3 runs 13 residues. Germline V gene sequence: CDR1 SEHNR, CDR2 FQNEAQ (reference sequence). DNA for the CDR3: TGTGCCAGCAGCTCGGGACGCTTCTACGAGCAGTACTTC. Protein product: CASSSGRFYEQYF.

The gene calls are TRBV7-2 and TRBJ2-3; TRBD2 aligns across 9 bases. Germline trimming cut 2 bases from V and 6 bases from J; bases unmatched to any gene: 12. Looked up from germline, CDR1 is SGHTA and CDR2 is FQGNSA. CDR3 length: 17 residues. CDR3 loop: CASSLTASGTLSDTQYF. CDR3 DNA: TGTGCCAGCAGCTTAACGGCTAGCGGGACGCTTTCCGATACGCAGTATTTT.

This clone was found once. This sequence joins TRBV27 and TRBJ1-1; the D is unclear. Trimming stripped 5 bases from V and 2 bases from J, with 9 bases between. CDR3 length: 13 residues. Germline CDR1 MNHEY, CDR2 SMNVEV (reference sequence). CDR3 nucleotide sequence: TGTGCCAGCAGTCCTTTTTTAAACACTGAAGCTTTCTTT. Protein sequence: CASSPFLNTEAFF.

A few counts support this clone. The DNA of the CDR3 is TGCGCCAGCAGCCCTATGGGACGGAAAAACATTCAGTACTTC. Amino acids: CASSPMGRKNIQYF. The chain couples TRBV4-1 to TRBJ2-4, with D possibly being TRBD1 or TRBD2 (5 bases each). V lost 4 bases, J lost 4 bases, and 11 bases lay in between. This CDR3 is built from 14 residues. Germline CDR1 is MGHRA and CDR2 is YSYEKL.

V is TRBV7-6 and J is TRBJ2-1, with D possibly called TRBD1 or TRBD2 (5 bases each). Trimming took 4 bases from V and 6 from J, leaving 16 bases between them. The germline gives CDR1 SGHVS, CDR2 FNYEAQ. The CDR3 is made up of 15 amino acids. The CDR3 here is CASSSQGSGLNEQFF. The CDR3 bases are TGTGCCAGCAGCTCCCAGGGCAGCGGACTCAATGAGCAGTTCTTC.

This chain's CDR3 is CASSLGSGRGETQYF. The CDR3 DNA reads as TGCGCCAGCAGCTTGGGTAGCGGGAGGGGCGAGACCCAGTACTTC. The chain carries TRBV5-1 and TRBJ2-5; TRBD2 aligns across 11 bases. The V gene end was trimmed by 0 bases and the J gene end by 5 bases; junction bases not matched to a gene: 3. The CDR3 loop spans 15 amino acids. CDR1 is SGHRS, CDR2 YFSETQ, per germline.

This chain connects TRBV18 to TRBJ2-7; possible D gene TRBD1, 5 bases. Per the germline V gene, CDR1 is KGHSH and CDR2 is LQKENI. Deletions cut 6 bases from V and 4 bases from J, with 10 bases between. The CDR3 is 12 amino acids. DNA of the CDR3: TGTGCCAGCTCTTTCGACAGATACGAGCAGTACTTC. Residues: CASSFDRYEQYF.

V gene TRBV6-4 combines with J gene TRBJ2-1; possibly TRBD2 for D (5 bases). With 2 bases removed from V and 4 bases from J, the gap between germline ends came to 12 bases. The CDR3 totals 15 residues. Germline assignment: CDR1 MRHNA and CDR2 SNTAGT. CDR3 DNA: TGTGCCAGCAGTGACCGCGAGGGCGGGTACAATGAGCAGTTCTTC. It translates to CASSDREGGYNEQFF.

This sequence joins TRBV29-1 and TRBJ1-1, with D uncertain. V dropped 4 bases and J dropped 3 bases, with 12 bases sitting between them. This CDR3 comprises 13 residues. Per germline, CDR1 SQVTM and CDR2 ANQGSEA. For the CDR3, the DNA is TGCAGCGTTGTTCGGGGAAGGGACACTGAAGCTTTCTTT. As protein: CSVVRGRDTEAFF.

Here the CDR3 DNA reads TGTGCCAGCTCTAGCGGGAGAGGTGGCACCGGGGAGCTGTTTTTT. Encoded protein: CASSSGRGGTGELFF. The genes are TRBV4-2 and TRBJ2-2; 10 bases align to TRBD2. The CDR3 sequence is 15 residues long. V dropped 8 bases and J dropped 4; count of bases not matched to a gene: 7. The germline gives CDR1 LGHNA, CDR2 YNFKEQ.